The 30 T cell receptor beta chains below were found in one sample sequenced in a study of response to subunit inactivated influenza vaccine. TCRdb fed the RT-PCR reads into MiXCR, producing one record per CDR3 protein. This table holds fewer than 200,000 distinct CDR3 sequences, 7.5% to 10% found once. The source material was non-naive T cells sorted from PBMCs, sampled on the day of vaccination. The receptors were sampled from a man aged 50 to 60 who received an inactivated influenza vaccine.

This clonotype was recorded at least ten times. The rearrangement uses TRBV12-3 or TRBV12-4 and TRBJ2-7, with TRBD1 identical over 11 bases. The V and J ends lost 5 bases and 5 bases, in that order; junction bases with no gene match: 8. The CDR3 totals 15 residues. In DNA form, the CDR3 reads TGTGCCAGCAGTCTATACGGACAGGGGGCAAACGAGCAGTACTTC. Its translation: CASSLYGQGANEQYF.

This clonotype was observed many times. J is TRBJ2-4 and V is TRBV28; D gene unclear. The germline gives CDR1 MDHEN, CDR2 SYDVKM. The V end lost 2 bases, the J end lost 2 bases, and 13 bases lay between the germline ends. This CDR3 has 16 amino acids. Written as DNA, the CDR3 is TGTGCCAGCAGTTTACCCCCAGTGGGGACCAAAAACATTCAGTACTTC. Amino acid sequence: CASSLPPVGTKNIQYF.

This clonotype was seen only a few times. This chain connects TRBV3-1 to TRBJ2-1; unclear D gene. Germline CDR1 is LGHDT and CDR2 is YNNKEL (reference sequence). V gave up 0 bases and J gave up 8 bases, with 8 bases separating them. There are 13 residues in the CDR3. Here the CDR3 reads CASSQEGGDEQFF. CDR3 bases: TGTGCCAGCAGCCAAGAAGGTGGGGATGAGCAGTTCTTC.

Comment on this clonotype: A much larger clone differs by one base, so this may be a read error. The V gene is TRBV5-5, the J gene TRBJ2-6; D remains unclear. The germline V and J ends were trimmed by 7 bases and 1 base, with 9 bases remaining between them. This CDR3 contains 14 residues. From germline, CDR1 is SGHKS and CDR2 YYEKEE (reference sequence). The CDR3 DNA sequence: TGTGCCAGCCGCCGGGTGTCTGGGGCCAACGTCCTGACTTTC. Translating gives CASRRVSGANVLTF.

This clonotype was found many times. The gene calls are TRBV5-1 and TRBJ1-2; D is ambiguous. V lost 0 bases and J lost 2, with 8 bases in between. CDR3 length equals 14 residues. Germline values: CDR1 SGHRS, CDR2 YFSETQ. As DNA, the CDR3 is TGCGCCAGCAGCTTGGACACCCGGAACTATGGCTACACCTTC. Protein product: CASSLDTRNYGYTF.

This clonotype came up many times. CDR3 DNA sequence: TGTGCCAGTAGTACCGGACTAGGCTCCTACAATGAGCAGTTCTTC. Protein sequence: CASSTGLGSYNEQFF. The rearrangement joins TRBV19 to TRBJ2-1, with TRBD2 identical over 7 bases. J was trimmed by 0 bases and V by 4 bases; bases with no gene match: 3. The CDR3 is 15 amino acids. Germline loops: CDR1 LNHDA, CDR2 SQIVND (reference sequence).

In regard to this clonotype: The junction departs from the called germline gene at one end, perhaps through a read error. This chain links TRBV28 with TRBJ2-1, with 9 bases fitting TRBD1. The CDR3 extends over 15 amino acids. Per the germline V gene, CDR1 is MDHEN and CDR2 is SYDVKM. The CDR3 DNA sequence: TGTGCCAGCAGGGAGCCGGGACAGGGTTTTTCCACGCGTGTTTTC. Translated: CASREPGQGFSTRVF.

This clonotype was detected only a few times. This rearrangement joins TRBV27 to TRBJ2-3; D call uncertain. Trimming cost V 2 bases and J 0 bases, with 6 bases left between them. The CDR3 spans 14 residues. Germline V gene lookup returns CDR1 MNHEY and CDR2 SMNVEV (reference sequence). The CDR3 nucleotides read TGTGCCAGCAGTTTACACCCTAGCACAGATACGCAGTATTTT. Its translation is CASSLHPSTDTQYF.

The chain couples TRBV2 to TRBJ2-2; D not resolved. The CDR3 consists of 15 residues. The V gene lost 8 bases and the J gene lost 0 bases, with 13 bases spanning the gap. Germline-derived CDR1 and CDR2 are SNHLY and FYNNEI. For the CDR3, the DNA is TGTGCCAGCGGGGTCGAGACAACGAACACCGGGGAGCTGTTTTTT. Protein: CASGVETTNTGELFF.

The chain joins TRBV7-6 to TRBJ2-3; perhaps TRBD2 as D (6 bases). The V and J ends lost 2 bases and 6 bases respectively, with 21 bases between them. Germline V gene data show CDR1 as SGHVS and CDR2 as FNYEAQ. The CDR3 totals 17 residues. CDR3 in DNA: TGTGCCAGCAGCTTAAGGAACATGCTAGCCAGCGGGGATACGCAGTATTTT. Encoded protein: CASSLRNMLASGDTQYF.

A few counts support this clonotype. The rearrangement joins TRBV5-1 to TRBJ1-3; D gene ambiguous. The length of the CDR3 is 15 residues. Per germline, CDR1 SGHRS and CDR2 YFSETQ. V lost 2 bases, J lost 2 bases, and 11 bases lay in between. This CDR3 reads CASSFEGTAGNTIYF. CDR3 DNA: TGCGCCAGCAGCTTTGAGGGAACGGCTGGAAACACCATATATTTT.

The J gene is TRBJ2-1, the V gene TRBV5-1, with 7 nucleotides matching TRBD2. The J segment lost 4 bases and the V segment lost 3 bases, leaving 7 bases of the junction unmatched. The V gene's germline CDR1 is SGHRS and CDR2 YFSETQ. The CDR3 loop spans 15 amino acids. CDR3: CASSSASGDYNEQFF. The CDR3, as DNA: TGCGCCAGCAGCTCCGCGAGCGGGGATTACAATGAGCAGTTCTTC.

This clonotype showed up many times. For the CDR3, the DNA is TGCAGTGCTAGAGGACTAGCGGGAGTCGTTGAGCAGTTCTTC. It specifies CSARGLAGVVEQFF. The rearrangement joins TRBV20-1 to TRBJ2-1; 12 bases align to TRBD2. The CDR3 extends over 14 amino acids. The V gene's germline CDR1 is DFQATT and CDR2 SNEGSKA (reference sequence). V lost 1 base, J lost 9 bases, and 4 bases stayed unmatched.

V is TRBV4-2 and J is TRBJ2-1, with 7 bases lining up with TRBD2. V was pared by 1 base and J by 9 bases, with 12 bases of the junction left unmatched. Germline V gene data show CDR1 as LGHNA and CDR2 as YNFKEQ. The CDR3 runs 16 residues. In DNA, the CDR3 is TGTGCCAGCAGCCAAGCCATGGGAGCCGGGGGGAGTGAGCAGTTCTTC. Translation gives CASSQAMGAGGSEQFF.

The rearrangement uses TRBV7-2 and TRBJ2-4, with D tentatively TRBD2 (5 bases). Germline assignment: CDR1 SGHTA and CDR2 FQGNSA. The CDR3 contains 11 residues. V dropped 2 bases and J dropped 12 bases, with 8 bases sitting between them. The CDR3 protein is CASSLSGSQYF. CDR3 DNA sequence: TGTGCCAGCAGCTTAAGCGGCAGTCAGTACTTC. The entire variable domain, with the rest obtained from reference TRBV7-2 and TRBJ2-4, is as follows: GAGVSQSPSNKVTEKGKDVELRCDPISGHTALYWYRQSLGQGLEFLIYFQGNSAPDKSGLPSDRFSAERTGGSVSTLTIQRTQQEDSAVYLCASSLSGSQYFGAGTRLSVL.

The chain joins TRBV6-2 or TRBV6-3 to TRBJ2-1; D unclear. CDR3 length equals 12 residues. Deletions cut 8 bases from V and 8 bases from J, with 13 bases between. CDR1 is MNHEY, CDR2 SVGEGT, per germline. The CDR3 region is CASGLDWYEQFF. CDR3 coding DNA: TGTGCCAGCGGTCTTGACTGGTATGAGCAGTTCTTC.

This clonotype was seen a few times. The V call is TRBV5-1, the J call TRBJ2-2; D perhaps matches TRBD1 (5 bases). The germline V gene encodes CDR1 SGHRS and CDR2 YFSETQ. This CDR3 contains 15 residues. The ends were cut back, 4 bases at V and 6 bases at J, with 16 bases in the middle. In nucleotides, the CDR3 is TGCGCCAGCAGCCAAACCGGACAAAGTCCCGGGGAGCTGTTTTTT. Protein product: CASSQTGQSPGELFF.

This clonotype occurred a few times. The chain carries TRBV3-1 and TRBJ2-7; D is perhaps TRBD2 (6 bases). The V gene lost 2 bases and the J gene lost 6 bases, with 11 bases spanning the gap. CDR3 length: 13 residues. CDR1 and CDR2 (germline): LGHDT, YNNKEL (reference sequence). CDR3 nucleotide sequence: TGTGCCAGCAGCCAAAGGACGGAGGGCGAGCAGTACTTC. This codes for CASSQRTEGEQYF.

As concerns this clonotype: Lacking the conserved final phenylalanine or tryptophan, this CDR3 likely reflects a read error. The gene calls are TRBV6-5 and TRBJ2-1; 13 nucleotides match TRBD2. Germline CDR1 reads MNHEY; CDR2 reads SVGAGI. The CDR3 has 16 residues. V lost 2 bases, J lost 10 bases, and 8 bases stayed unmatched. The CDR3 spells CASSYPGLAGSGEQFV. As DNA, the CDR3 is TGTGCCAGCAGTTACCCGGGACTAGCGGGATCAGGGGAGCAGTTCGTC.

This clonotype was observed a few times. The chain uses TRBV20-1 and TRBJ2-5; tentative D call: TRBD2 (6 bases). V was pared by 3 bases and J by 0 bases, with 11 bases between. Germline V gene data show CDR1 as DFQATT and CDR2 as SNEGSKA (reference sequence). The CDR3 loop spans 14 amino acids. DNA for the CDR3: TGCAGTGCTAGTGGGCGGGGTCACCAAGAGACCCAGTACTTC. Its translation: CSASGRGHQETQYF.

This clonotype turned up a few times. The V gene is TRBV4-3, the J gene TRBJ2-3; D is undetermined. The V and J ends lost 1 base and 4 bases respectively, with 3 bases between them. Germline V gene lookup returns CDR1 LGHNA and CDR2 YSLEER. The CDR3 runs 12 residues. The DNA for the CDR3 is TGCGCCAGCAGCCAAGTCTCAGATACGCAGTATTTT. This encodes CASSQVSDTQYF.

This clonotype was seen many times. The V call is TRBV20-1, the J call TRBJ2-5, with 7 bases that match TRBD2. The CDR3 covers 15 residues. Trimming took 0 bases from V and 2 from J; bases not matched to a gene: 6. The germline V gene encodes CDR1 DFQATT and CDR2 SNEGSKA (reference sequence). CDR3 residues: CSARDPASGQETQYF. CDR3 nucleotide sequence: TGCAGTGCTAGAGATCCGGCTAGCGGACAAGAGACCCAGTACTTC.

The chain is built from TRBV11-1 and TRBJ2-1; 10 bases line up with TRBD2. Germline lookup yields CDR1 SGHAT and CDR2 FQDESV (reference sequence). Trimming removed 4 bases from V and 9 bases from J; junction bases left unmatched: 6. This CDR3 has 14 amino acids. Written as DNA, the CDR3 is TGTGCCAGCAGCTCCCTAGCGGGAGTTGGTGAGCAGTTCTTC. Translated: CASSSLAGVGEQFF.

This clonotype was seen many times. The gene calls are TRBV4-1 and TRBJ1-1; no reliable D call. This CDR3 contains 14 residues. CDR1 MGHRA and CDR2 YSYEKL come from the germline V gene. V was pared by 2 bases and J by 5 bases, with 12 bases between. The CDR3: CASSQYWELTEAFF. The CDR3 bases are TGCGCCAGCAGCCAATATTGGGAATTGACTGAAGCTTTCTTT.

The chain joins TRBV6-6 to TRBJ2-1; D not resolved. V was pared by 0 bases and J by 8 bases, with 8 bases between. Germline V gene data show CDR1 as MNHNY and CDR2 as SVGAGI (reference sequence). There are 13 residues in the CDR3. CDR3 nucleotide sequence: TGTGCCAGCAGTTACTCTGGGCGTTATGAGCAGTTCTTC. Its translation: CASSYSGRYEQFF.

This clonotype showed up just a few times. The CDR3 sequence is CASNVQGSYEQYF. Written as DNA, the CDR3 is TGTGCCAGCAACGTGCAGGGAAGCTACGAGCAGTACTTC. The chain carries TRBV6-1 and TRBJ2-7; a possible D gene is TRBD1 (5 bases). The CDR3 is 13 amino acids. V was clipped by 7 bases and J by 3 bases, with 13 bases between them. Germline V gene lookup returns CDR1 MNHNS and CDR2 SASEGT.

This clonotype was found many times. The chain couples TRBV6-1 to TRBJ1-3; 9 nucleotides align to TRBD1. The germline CDR1 and CDR2 sequences are MNHNS and SASEGT. CDR3 length equals 16 residues. V lost 6 bases to trimming and J lost 0 bases; unmatched junction nucleotides: 6. Here the CDR3 reads CASSRTGGFSGNTIYF. For the CDR3, the DNA is TGTGCCAGCAGCCGTACAGGGGGCTTCTCTGGAAACACCATATATTTT.

There are a few counts of this clonotype. The chain carries TRBV20-1 and TRBJ2-7; TRBD2 agrees at 9 bases. Germline loops: CDR1 DFQATT, CDR2 SNEGSKA (reference sequence). After removal of 0 bases from V and 7 bases from J, the junction contained 10 bases not matched to a gene. The CDR3 totals 15 residues. The CDR3 nucleotides are TGCAGTGCTAGAGATCCGGCGGGAGGGGCTCGGGAGCAGTACTTC. Residues: CSARDPAGGAREQYF.

The rearrangement uses TRBV5-6 and TRBJ1-4; TRBD1 aligns across 9 bases. This CDR3 is 16 amino acids long. Trimming cost V 5 bases and J 6 bases; bases outside gene matches: 11. From germline, CDR1 is SGHDT and CDR2 YYEEEE. CDR3 region: CASSYGPGQGYEKLFF. The CDR3 bases are TGTGCCAGCAGTTATGGGCCGGGACAGGGTTATGAAAAACTGTTTTTT.

This clonotype was picked up many times. The chain has TRBV4-3 and TRBJ2-3; 14 bases align to TRBD2. J gave up 1 base and V 2 bases, and 2 bases lay outside the gene matches. Germline CDR1 LGHNA, CDR2 YSLEER. The CDR3 has 17 residues. Written as DNA, the CDR3 is TGCGCCAGCAGCCAAAGACTAGCGGGAGGGGGCACAGATACGCAGTATTTT. Protein product: CASSQRLAGGGTDTQYF.